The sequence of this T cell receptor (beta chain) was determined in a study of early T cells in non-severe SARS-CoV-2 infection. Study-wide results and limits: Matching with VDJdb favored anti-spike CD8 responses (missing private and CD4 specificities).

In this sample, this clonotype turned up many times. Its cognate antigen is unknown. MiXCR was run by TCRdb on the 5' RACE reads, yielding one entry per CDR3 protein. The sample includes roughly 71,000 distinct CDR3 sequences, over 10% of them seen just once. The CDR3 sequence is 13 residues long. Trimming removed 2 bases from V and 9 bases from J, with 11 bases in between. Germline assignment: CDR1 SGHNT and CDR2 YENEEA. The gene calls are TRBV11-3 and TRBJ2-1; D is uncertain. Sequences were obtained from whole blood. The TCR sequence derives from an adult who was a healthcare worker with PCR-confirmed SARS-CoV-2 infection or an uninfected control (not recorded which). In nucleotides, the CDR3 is TGTGCCAGCAGCTTATCCCCCGTAACTGAGCAGTTCTTC. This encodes CASSLSPVTEQFF.